These 24 T cell receptor beta chains were all obtained from the same sample, sequenced in a study of cytomegalovirus exposure and HLA in healthy donors. Use of 60 Vbeta and 13 Jbeta primers characterized the PCR. Clones were read by immunoSEQ multiplex PCR, and TCRdb kept only the in-frame ones, dropping some. The data show roughly 140,000 clones, approximately 80% seen once. Material: PBMCs. All receptors derive from a man under 40 in good health and CMV-seropositive.

The rearrangement joins TRBV7-8 to TRBJ2-5, with 14 bases identical to TRBD2. The J segment lost 4 bases and the V segment lost 5 bases, leaving 9 bases of the junction unmatched. Germline CDR1 reads SGHVS; CDR2 reads FQNEAQ. There are 17 residues in the CDR3. The CDR3 coding sequence is TGTGCCAGCAGCCATTACCGGACTAGCGGGGGGACAGAGACCCAGTACTTC. Its protein product is CASSHYRTSGGTETQYF.

This rearrangement joins TRBV6-5 to TRBJ1-5; the match to TRBD1 covers 7 bases. The CDR3 runs to 15 residues. V lost 5 bases, J lost 0 bases, and 4 bases stayed unmatched. Germline V lookup: CDR1 MNHEY, CDR2 SVGAGI. DNA for the CDR3: TGTGCCAGCAGTAGGACAGGACTTAGCAATCAGCCCCAGCATTTT. Protein sequence: CASSRTGLSNQPQHF.

V usage is TRBV28 and J usage is TRBJ2-7, with 10 bases lining up with TRBD1. The ends lost 5 bases at V and 11 bases at J; junction bases unmatched: 9. The length of the CDR3 is 13 residues. Germline values: CDR1 MDHEN, CDR2 SYDVKM. The CDR3 sequence is CASSLTGGGPKYF. The DNA for the CDR3 is TGTGCCAGCAGTCTGACAGGGGGCGGACCGAAGTACTTC.

This clone was detected once. This chain uses TRBV19 with TRBJ1-5; D gene uncertain. The V gene lost 1 base and the J gene lost 3 bases, with 10 bases spanning the gap. The CDR3 consists of 15 residues. Germline V lookup: CDR1 LNHDA, CDR2 SQIVND (reference sequence). The CDR3 is CASSIVGDYNQPQHF. The CDR3 coding sequence is TGTGCCAGTAGTATAGTGGGAGACTACAATCAGCCCCAGCATTTT. The full variable domain, completed using reference TRBV19 and TRBJ1-5, is DGGITQSPKYLFRKEGQNVTLSCEQNLNHDAMYWYRQDPGQGLRLIYYSQIVNDFQKGDIAEGYSVSREKKESFPLTVTSAQKNPTAFYLCASSIVGDYNQPQHFGDGTRLSIL.

The CDR3 DNA is TGTGCCAGCAGTTCCTACAGGGAGAGCAATCAGCCCCAGCATTTT. It encodes CASSSYRESNQPQHF. V gene TRBV27 combines with J gene TRBJ1-5; possible D gene TRBD1, 6 bases. The CDR3 is 15 residues long. Germline CDR1 MNHEY, CDR2 SMNVEV (reference sequence). Trimming stripped 4 bases from V and 1 base from J, with 11 bases between.

This clone was found once. The V and J genes are TRBV10-3 and TRBJ2-5; 11 bases are a match to TRBD2. J was trimmed by 1 base and V by 5 bases; bases with no gene match: 3. This CDR3 comprises 15 residues. Germline values: CDR1 ENHRY, CDR2 SYGVKD. Written as DNA, the CDR3 is TGTGCCATCAGTAAGGGGACTAGCGGCCAAGAGACCCAGTACTTC. This codes for CAISKGTSGQETQYF.

This clone was counted once. V is TRBV13 and J is TRBJ1-6, with 7 bases aligning to TRBD1. CDR1 and CDR2 from the germline V gene are PRHDT and FYEKMQ (reference sequence). The CDR3 length is 15 residues. V dropped 5 bases and J dropped 5; count of bases not matched to a gene: 6. The CDR3, as DNA: TGTGCCAGCAGCCGCGGACAGGCCAATAATTCACCCCTCCACTTT. This encodes CASSRGQANNSPLHF.

This chain joins TRBV29-1 and TRBJ2-5; 8 bases align to TRBD1. The CDR3 consists of 14 residues. Germline values: CDR1 SQVTM, CDR2 ANQGSEA. V lost 7 bases and J lost 2; bases outside the gene matches: 9. DNA for the CDR3: TGCAGCGCTCTGCCGAGGACAGGGCAAGAGACCCAGTACTTC. Translating it yields CSALPRTGQETQYF.

The chain has TRBV28 and TRBJ2-2, with 7 bases fitting TRBD2. CDR1 and CDR2 (germline): MDHEN, SYDVKM. The CDR3 runs 18 residues. V trimming: 4 bases; J trimming: 1 base; junction bases outside the gene matches: 12. The CDR3 loop is CASSSLRRAGLNTGELFF. CDR3 DNA: TGTGCCAGCAGTTCCCTTCGGAGAGCGGGGTTGAACACCGGGGAGCTGTTTTTT.

The chain uses TRBV19 and TRBJ2-6, with 8 bases lining up with TRBD1. Germline-derived CDR1 and CDR2 are LNHDA and SQIVND (reference sequence). The CDR3 covers 17 residues. V shed 3 bases and J 3 bases; nucleotides not matched to a gene: 7. The CDR3 sequence: CASSIGQGVLGANVLTF. The CDR3 nucleotides read TGTGCCAGTAGTATTGGACAGGGAGTACTTGGGGCCAACGTCCTGACTTTC.

In its sample, this clone was seen a few times. The chain combines TRBV6-1 with TRBJ2-7; 8 nucleotides line up with TRBD1. V dropped 6 bases and J dropped 1; count of bases not matched to a gene: 8. The CDR3 covers 15 residues. Germline V CDR1 and CDR2: MNHNS, SASEGT. The CDR3 DNA reads TGTGCCAGCAGAGGGGACAGGTTTTTGTCCTACGAGCAGTACTTC. It yields the protein CASRGDRFLSYEQYF.

This chain uses TRBV28 with TRBJ1-5; D not resolved. From germline, CDR1 is MDHEN and CDR2 SYDVKM. This CDR3 comprises 12 residues. V dropped 7 bases and J dropped 1 base, with 5 bases sitting between them. The CDR3 DNA sequence: TGTGCCAGCACTGAGAGCAATCAGCCCCAGCATTTT. It encodes CASTESNQPQHF.

On this clone: Other nucleotide sequences from this sample produce the same CDR3. CDR3 nucleotide sequence: TGTGCCTGGAGTGTACGCAGCACCGGGGAGCTGTTTTTT. Protein sequence: CAWSVRSTGELFF. V gene TRBV30 combines with J gene TRBJ2-2, with unresolved D. V lost 0 bases and J lost 4, with 6 bases in between. CDR1 is GTSNPN, CDR2 SVGIG, per germline (reference sequence). CDR3 length: 13 amino acids.

The rearrangement joins TRBV28 to TRBJ2-1, with D tentatively TRBD1 (5 bases). Trimming shortened V by 3 bases and J by 13 bases, and 16 bases separated the two germline ends. The CDR3 extends over 13 amino acids. Germline CDR1 and CDR2: MDHEN and SYDVKM. CDR3 coding DNA: TGTGCCAGCAGTTTCGCAGGGTCCACCCTCCAGTTCTTC. As protein: CASSFAGSTLQFF.

The chain has TRBV11-2 and TRBJ2-4; D gene unclear. Germline V gene data show CDR1 as SGHAT and CDR2 as FQNNGV. The CDR3 covers 14 residues. V was trimmed by 0 bases and J by 0 bases, leaving 3 bases between them. The CDR3 bases are TGTGCCAGCAGCTTAGACGGAGCCAAAAACATTCAGTACTTC. This sequence encodes CASSLDGAKNIQYF.

The chain recombines TRBV30 with TRBJ2-7; the match to TRBD1 covers 9 bases. Germline values: CDR1 GTSNPN, CDR2 SVGIG (reference sequence). This CDR3 contains 14 residues. Trimming at V came to 3 bases and at J to 4 bases, leaving 7 bases not matched to a gene. CDR3 sequence (DNA): TGTGCCTGGAGAAGGGGACAGGGAATGTACGAGCAGTACTTC. Translation: CAWRRGQGMYEQYF.

The V and J genes are TRBV10-2 and TRBJ1-1; D call uncertain. There are 12 residues in the CDR3. Germline CDR1 reads WSHSY; CDR2 reads SAAADI. V lost 3 bases to trimming and J lost 7 bases, with 9 bases between them. The CDR3 DNA reads TGCGCCAGCAGTGACCAGTTGATTGAAGCTTTCTTT. It translates to CASSDQLIEAFF.

This chain connects TRBV5-1 to TRBJ1-1, with TRBD1 matching 8 bases. The junction had 13 bases not matched to a gene; V was cut back by 5 bases and J by 10 bases. Germline V gives CDR1 SGHRS, CDR2 YFSETQ. The CDR3 consists of 14 residues. The CDR3 sequence is CASRSGQGLEPAFF. The DNA of the CDR3 is TGCGCCAGCAGGTCCGGACAGGGTTTAGAGCCAGCTTTCTTT.

This clone was counted once. The chain links TRBV27 to TRBJ2-3, with 10 bases fitting TRBD2. The CDR3 runs 20 residues. V shed 1 base and J 4 bases; nucleotides not matched to a gene: 17. Germline assignment: CDR1 MNHEY and CDR2 SMNVEV (reference sequence). The CDR3 is CASSLFGGALLAGKSDTQYF. The CDR3 bases are TGTGCCAGCAGTTTATTTGGCGGGGCCTTACTAGCGGGGAAGTCAGATACGCAGTATTTT.

The chain combines TRBV6-6 with TRBJ2-7, with D perhaps TRBD2 (7 bases). The V gene's germline CDR1 is MNHNY and CDR2 SVGAGI (reference sequence). This CDR3 has 15 amino acids. V gave up 6 bases and J gave up 7 bases, with 22 bases separating them. Here the CDR3 reads CASSAPGAGASEQYF. CDR3 coding DNA: TGTGCCAGCAGCGCCCCGGGTGCGGGGGCCAGTGAGCAGTACTTC.

The CDR3 bases are TGCAGCGTCCGCAGGGGGTACGAGCAGTACTTC. Protein sequence: CSVRRGYEQYF. The gene calls are TRBV29-1 and TRBJ2-7; 7 bases agree with TRBD1. V shed 6 bases and J 4 bases; nucleotides not matched to a gene: 3. This CDR3 is built from 11 residues. Germline CDR1 reads SQVTM; CDR2 reads ANQGSEA.

This clone was seen a few times. V gene TRBV28 combines with J gene TRBJ2-6, with 8 positions matching TRBD1. Germline-derived CDR1 and CDR2 are MDHEN and SYDVKM. Losses at the gene ends were 6 bases for V and 0 bases for J; bases not matched to a gene: 4. CDR3 size: 16 residues. The DNA of the CDR3 is TGTGCCAGCAGGCGGGACAGGACCTCTGGGGCCAACGTCCTGACTTTC. This encodes CASRRDRTSGANVLTF.

This clone was seen only a few times. The V gene is TRBV6-1, the J gene TRBJ1-4, with D perhaps matching TRBD1 (6 bases). Trimming took 8 bases from V and 10 from J, leaving 17 bases between them. Germline assignment: CDR1 MNHNS and CDR2 SASEGT. CDR3 length: 13 amino acids. As DNA, the CDR3 is TGTGCCAGCGAGGGGGTGTCTAGGGGAAAACTGTTTTTT. Its protein is CASEGVSRGKLFF.

V is TRBV4-1 and J is TRBJ2-1; 7 bases align to TRBD2. The germline V gene has CDR1 MGHRA and CDR2 YSYEKL. J was trimmed by 7 bases and V by 4 bases; bases with no gene match: 16. The CDR3 is made up of 17 amino acids. CDR3 region: CASSPYGAAGLKNEQFF. CDR3 DNA sequence: TGCGCCAGCAGCCCGTATGGGGCAGCGGGATTGAAAAATGAGCAGTTCTTC.